This T cell receptor beta chain derives from a study of T cells in placental villitis. The overall study: Two control placentae were preterm but lacked significant pathology.

This was the immunoSEQ v4 assay. TCRdb's copy holds only in-frame clones and misses some; the assay was immunoSEQ multiplex PCR. The sample carries 800 or so clones, roughly 87% recorded once. Comments on this clone: Its target is not known.

CDR1 is SGHAT and CDR2 is FQNNGV in the germline V gene. The CDR3 spans 11 residues. The V gene end was trimmed by 9 bases and the J gene end by 4 bases; junction bases not matched to a gene: 0. The study's findings and limits: Median clonality was about 0.052 in villitis of unknown etiology placentae versus under 0.0065 in controls.

This chain uses TRBV11-2 with TRBJ1-2; 9 bases fit TRBD1. This TCR derives from a human donor in good health; the placental T cells may come from both mother and fetus. Sequencing was done on a sample of placental tissue containing maternal and fetal cells. CDR3 sequence: CARTGGYGYTF. For the CDR3, the DNA is TGTGCCAGGACAGGGGGCTATGGCTACACCTTC.